The source of this T cell receptor beta chain is a study of identical twins. Template switching supplied a universal primer site; unique molecular identifiers were carried on the cDNA. From the 5' RACE reads, TCRdb called clonotypes with MiXCR, one entry per CDR3 protein. The table has approximately 550,000 distinct CDR3 sequences, around 20% seen once; the top ten hold roughly 0.5%. This clonotype appeared many times. The CDR3 totals 13 residues. V gave up 2 bases and J gave up 3 bases; unmatched junction bases: 1. Germline V gene lookup returns CDR1 SGHRS and CDR2 YFSETQ. Another study also made use of these data, one on yellow fever vaccine responses in identical twins.

The chain employs TRBV5-1 and TRBJ1-1; TRBD1 agrees at 7 bases. The sequence was collected from a woman aged 18 to 35 in good health. The material sequenced was CD4+ T cells sorted from blood. The CDR3 sequence is CASSFTGDTEAFF. In nucleotides, the CDR3 is TGCGCCAGCAGCTTTACAGGGGACACTGAAGCTTTCTTT. Full variable domain (remainder filled in from reference TRBV5-1 and TRBJ1-1): KAGVTQTPRYLIKTRGQQVTLSCSPISGHRSVSWYQQTPGQGLQFLFEYFSETQRNKGNFPGRFSGRQFSNSRSEMNVSTLELGDSALYLCASSFTGDTEAFFGQGTRLTVV.